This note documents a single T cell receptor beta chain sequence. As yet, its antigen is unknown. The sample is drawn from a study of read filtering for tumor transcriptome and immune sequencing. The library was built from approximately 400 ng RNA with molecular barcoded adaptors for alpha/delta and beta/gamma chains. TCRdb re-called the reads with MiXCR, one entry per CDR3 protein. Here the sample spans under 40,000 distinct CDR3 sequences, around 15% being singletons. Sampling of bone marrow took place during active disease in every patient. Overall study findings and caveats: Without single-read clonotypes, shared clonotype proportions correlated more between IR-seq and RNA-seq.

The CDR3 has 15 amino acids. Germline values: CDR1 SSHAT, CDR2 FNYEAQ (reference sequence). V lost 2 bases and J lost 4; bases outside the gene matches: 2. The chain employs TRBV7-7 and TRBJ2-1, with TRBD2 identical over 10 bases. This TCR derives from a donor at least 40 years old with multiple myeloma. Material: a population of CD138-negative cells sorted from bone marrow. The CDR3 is CASSLIAGGYNEQFF. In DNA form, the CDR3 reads TGTGCCAGCAGCTTAATAGCGGGGGGTTACAATGAGCAGTTCTTC.